Presented here are 20 T cell receptor beta chains from one specimen sequenced in a study of T cell responses to AZD1222 COVID-19 vaccine. Profiling relied on immunoSEQ multiplex PCR, and the TCRdb table lists in-frame clones only, not all of them. The sample records 90,000 to 150,000 clones, around nine tenths being singletons. Sample: peripheral blood, taken on day 0 of AZD1222 vaccination. These receptors all come from an adult in good health.

Here the CDR3 reads CASSLRAGGRTGELFF. Here the CDR3 DNA reads TGCGCCAGCAGCCTTCGAGCGGGGGGGCGAACCGGGGAGCTGTTTTTT. The chain couples TRBV4-1 to TRBJ2-2, with TRBD2 matching over 10 bases. Per germline, CDR1 MGHRA and CDR2 YSYEKL. Trimming cost V 4 bases and J 5 bases; bases outside gene matches: 7. There are 16 residues in the CDR3.

This rearrangement joins TRBV7-9 to TRBJ2-1, with D tentatively TRBD1 or TRBD2 (6 bases each). The germline V gene has CDR1 SEHNR and CDR2 FQNEAQ (reference sequence). This CDR3 has 15 residues. Trimming took off 6 bases at V and 4 bases at J, with 16 bases between the two ends. The CDR3 loop reads CASSSPGGPYNEQFF. The DNA for the CDR3 is TGTGCCAGCAGTTCCCCCGGGGGCCCATACAATGAGCAGTTCTTC.

The CDR3 is CASSLSSRADEQYF. The DNA of the CDR3 is TGCGCCAGCAGCTTGTCGTCCAGGGCCGACGAGCAGTACTTC. The chain links TRBV5-1 to TRBJ2-7; D may be TRBD1 (5 bases). Germline V gene lookup returns CDR1 SGHRS and CDR2 YFSETQ. The CDR3 extends over 14 amino acids. Trimming removed 1 base at V and 5 bases at J, with 13 bases between.

This clone showed up just once. V and J are TRBV7-9 and TRBJ2-7, with D uncertain. The V gene's germline CDR1 is SEHNR and CDR2 FQNEAQ (reference sequence). The CDR3 covers 12 residues. V dropped 3 bases and J dropped 5 bases, with 8 bases sitting between them. The CDR3 here is CASSFLKDEQYF. The CDR3, as DNA: TGTGCCAGCAGCTTTTTGAAGGACGAGCAGTACTTC.

V gene TRBV6-5 combines with J gene TRBJ2-6; D unclear. The V end lost 3 bases, the J end lost 0 bases, and 6 bases lay between the germline ends. This CDR3 region has 15 residues. Germline loops: CDR1 MNHEY, CDR2 SVGAGI. This CDR3 reads CASSYAYSGANVLTF. As DNA, the CDR3 is TGTGCCAGCAGTTATGCATACTCTGGGGCCAACGTCCTGACTTTC.

This clone was recorded a few times. The rearrangement links TRBV9 to TRBJ2-7; 10 bases are a match to TRBD2. The CDR3 extends over 13 amino acids. V dropped 3 bases and J dropped 7; count of bases not matched to a gene: 4. Germline V gene data show CDR1 as SGDLS and CDR2 as YYNGEE. The CDR3, as DNA: TGTGCCAGCAGCGCAAGTAGCGGGGGGGAGCAGTACTTC. It yields the protein CASSASSGGEQYF.

V gene TRBV6-5 combines with J gene TRBJ2-6; no firm D call. The CDR3 is 11 residues long. V lost 7 bases, J lost 4 bases, and 2 bases lay in between. Germline V gene lookup returns CDR1 MNHEY and CDR2 SVGAGI. The CDR3 nucleotides are TGTGCCAGCATGGGGGCCAACGTCCTGACTTTC. Amino acid sequence: CASMGANVLTF.

This rearrangement joins TRBV6-5 to TRBJ1-2; D not certain. The germline V gene encodes CDR1 MNHEY and CDR2 SVGAGI. V was pared by 6 bases and J by 3 bases, with 11 bases between. This CDR3 has 13 residues. CDR3 nucleotide sequence: TGTGCCAGCAGCCTGGACCGCGACTATGGCTACACCTTC. Its protein is CASSLDRDYGYTF.

The gene calls are TRBV2 and TRBJ2-7; 9 bases align to TRBD2. CDR3 length: 15 amino acids. V dropped 6 bases and J dropped 3; count of bases not matched to a gene: 9. CDR1 SNHLY and CDR2 FYNNEI come from the germline V gene. The chain's CDR3 is CASSATTSGYYEQYF. In DNA form, the CDR3 reads TGTGCCAGCAGCGCAACGACTAGCGGATACTACGAGCAGTACTTC. The complete variable domain, with remaining parts taken from reference TRBV2 and TRBJ2-7, reads EPEVTQTPSHQVTQMGQEVILRCVPISNHLYFYWYRQILGQKVEFLVSFYNNEISEKSEIFDDQFSVERPDGSNFTLKIRSTKLEDSAMYFCASSATTSGYYEQYFGPGTRLTVT.

The chain employs TRBV7-3 and TRBJ2-1, with D perhaps matching TRBD1 (6 bases). The CDR3 runs to 14 residues. Trimming shortened V by 1 base and J by 7 bases, and 11 bases separated the two germline ends. Germline V gene lookup returns CDR1 SGHTA and CDR2 FQGTGA. For the CDR3, the DNA is TGTGCCAGCAGCTTAATTCGAGGGGGAAATGAGCAGTTCTTC. This translates into CASSLIRGGNEQFF. Supplemented by reference TRBV7-3 and TRBJ2-1, the full variable domain reads GAGVSQTPSNKVTEKGKYVELRCDPISGHTALYWYRQSLGQGPEFLIYFQGTGAADDSGLPNDRFFAVRPEGSVSTLKIQRTERGDSAVYLCASSLIRGGNEQFFGPGTRLTVL.

V and J are TRBV29-1 and TRBJ2-2; 12 bases line up with TRBD2. The CDR3 loop spans 15 amino acids. Losses at the gene ends were 6 bases for V and 5 bases for J; bases not matched to a gene: 7. From germline, CDR1 is SQVTM and CDR2 ANQGSEA. This CDR3 reads CSVKTSGGGTGELFF. DNA of the CDR3: TGCAGCGTGAAGACTAGCGGGGGAGGGACCGGGGAGCTGTTTTTT.

The chain recombines TRBV2 with TRBJ1-1, with TRBD1 matching 10 bases. After removal of 3 bases from V and 1 base from J, the junction contained 14 bases not matched to a gene. The length of the CDR3 is 19 residues. Germline values: CDR1 SNHLY, CDR2 FYNNEI. The CDR3 is CASSEVGTGVDFGNTEAFF. The CDR3 DNA sequence: TGTGCCAGCAGTGAGGTCGGGACAGGGGTCGACTTTGGGAACACTGAAGCTTTCTTT. Full variable domain (remainder filled in from reference TRBV2 and TRBJ1-1): EPEVTQTPSHQVTQMGQEVILRCVPISNHLYFYWYRQILGQKVEFLVSFYNNEISEKSEIFDDQFSVERPDGSNFTLKIRSTKLEDSAMYFCASSEVGTGVDFGNTEAFFGQGTRLTVV.

The rearrangement joins TRBV5-1 to TRBJ1-2, with D hard to call. The CDR3 runs 14 residues. V lost 0 bases to trimming and J lost 4 bases, with 10 bases between them. Looked up from germline, CDR1 is SGHRS and CDR2 is YFSETQ. In DNA form, the CDR3 reads TGCGCCAGCAGCTTGGCCCCGGACGGCTATGGCTACACCTTC. Amino acids: CASSLAPDGYGYTF.

The V gene is TRBV7-9, the J gene TRBJ1-2; D gene unclear. This CDR3 is 13 amino acids long. Trimming removed 3 bases from V and 5 bases from J, with 10 bases in between. Looked up from germline, CDR1 is SEHNR and CDR2 is FQNEAQ (reference sequence). CDR3 sequence (DNA): TGTGCCAGCAGCTTTATTTCCTCATATGGCTACACCTTC. It codes for CASSFISSYGYTF.

CDR3 region: CASSLEAAKNTEAFF. DNA of the CDR3: TGTGCCAGCAGCTTAGAGGCGGCGAAGAACACTGAAGCTTTCTTT. The chain joins TRBV7-3 to TRBJ1-1; D gene unclear. The CDR3 extends over 15 amino acids. Germline V lookup: CDR1 SGHTA, CDR2 FQGTGA. V dropped 2 bases and J dropped 1 base, with 11 bases sitting between them. Complete variable domain (other parts from reference TRBV7-3 and TRBJ1-1): GAGVSQTPSNKVTEKGKYVELRCDPISGHTALYWYRQSLGQGPEFLIYFQGTGAADDSGLPNDRFFAVRPEGSVSTLKIQRTERGDSAVYLCASSLEAAKNTEAFFGQGTRLTVV.

The chain employs TRBV4-1 and TRBJ1-3, with D unresolved. Germline CDR1 is MGHRA and CDR2 is YSYEKL. Trimming cost V 4 bases and J 5 bases, with 9 bases left between them. The CDR3 extends over 13 amino acids. The chain's CDR3 is CASSPLGRNTIYF. The CDR3 region has the DNA TGCGCCAGCAGCCCCTTGGGGAGAAACACCATATATTTT.

This clone has only one observation. The J gene is TRBJ1-2, the V gene TRBV3-1 (or the pseudogene TRBV3-2); D is perhaps TRBD1 (6 bases). Trimming left V 3 bases short and J 4 bases short, with 9 bases between. Germline V CDR1 and CDR2: LGHDT, YNNKEL (reference sequence). The CDR3 is 13 amino acids. CDR3 sequence: CASSHLQGYGYTF. The CDR3 DNA reads as TGTGCCAGCAGCCACCTACAGGGCTATGGCTACACCTTC.

The chain recombines TRBV18 with TRBJ2-5, with D possibly being TRBD1 or TRBD2 (5 bases each). Trimming stripped 3 bases from V and 0 bases from J, with 8 bases between. CDR1 is KGHSH and CDR2 is LQKENI in the germline V gene. The length of the CDR3 is 14 residues. The CDR3 bases are TGTGCCAGCTCACCGACAGCGGACCAAGAGACCCAGTACTTC. This gives the protein CASSPTADQETQYF.

The CDR3 sequence is CASSPDSEAFF. The CDR3 DNA reads TGTGCCAGCAGCCCGGACAGTGAAGCTTTCTTT. The V gene is TRBV5-8, the J gene TRBJ1-1; possibly TRBD1 for D (6 bases). CDR3 length equals 11 residues. CDR1 SGHTS and CDR2 YDEGEE come from the germline V gene. Trimming took 4 bases from V and 7 from J, leaving 8 bases between them.

The CDR3 spells CASSPTTGLETQYF. CDR3 nucleotide sequence: TGTGCCAGCTCACCAACGACAGGGCTTGAGACCCAGTACTTC. The V call is TRBV18, the J call TRBJ2-5; 7 bases agree with TRBD1. Per the germline V gene, CDR1 is KGHSH and CDR2 is LQKENI. V lost 2 bases and J lost 5; bases outside the gene matches: 5. This CDR3 has 14 amino acids.